This note documents a single T cell receptor beta chain sequence. The entry originates in a study of blood T cell repertoires in COVID-19. Study-wide background: Acute-phase and convalescent COVID-19 samples originated in the United States, Italy and Spain.

Per the germline V gene, CDR1 is LNHDA and CDR2 is SQIVND (reference sequence). With 7 bases removed from V and 10 bases from J, the gap between germline ends came to 17 bases. The CDR3 runs to 14 residues. One Seattle source followed patients from active infection through their disease course. As handled by the study authors: By means of reference gene primer amplification, nucleated cell counts were estimated. Generated by immunoSEQ multiplex PCR, the TCRdb table keeps only in-frame clones and is missing some. D and trimming come from the DNA, and the V and J calls and clone size come from that table. The sample yields 350,000 or so clones, approximately 89% seen once.

V gene TRBV19 combines with J gene TRBJ1-6, with unresolved D. The TCR was taken from a woman aged 60-75 years with COVID-19, enrolled during active disease. Sequencing was carried out using peripheral blood. The CDR3 loop is CASTSTFTRSPLHF. The DNA for the CDR3 is TGTGCCAGTACCTCGACATTTACCCGATCACCCCTCCACTTT.